The TCR beta chain described here comes from a study of T cells in Graves' hyperthyroidism and ophthalmopathy. Whole-study findings and limits: Most expanded thyroid clonotypes above 0.001 also appeared in blood.

RNA transcripts provided the source from which TCR beta CDR3 regions were amplified. The HTBI primer set was used in a first-round RT-PCR of the TCR CDR3. TCRdb reprocessed the multiplex PCR reads with MiXCR, giving one entry per CDR3 protein. This table has 300,000 to 400,000 distinct CDR3 sequences, around 13% appearing once. The CDR3 has 14 amino acids. Unmatched junction bases numbered 4, after V lost 6 bases and J lost 2 bases. CDR1 is MNHNS, CDR2 SASEGT, per germline. Graves' hyperthyroidism was deemed stable given no ophthalmopathy progression within 18 months. Each patient was aged 18 to 65 and had newly diagnosed hyperthyroidism of under 2 months' duration. The diagnostic basis comprised clinical symptoms, serum thyroxine and TRAb, thyroid ultrasound and orbital computed tomography. Concerning this clonotype: Antigen specificity is unknown. Here the CDR3 omits its conserved ending phenylalanine or tryptophan, so a read error is the likely source.

The TCR was taken from a woman in her fifties or sixties with Graves' hyperthyroidism. This sequence joins TRBV6-1 and TRBJ2-7, with TRBD1 matching over 10 bases. Sequencing used blood. The DNA for the CDR3 is TGTGCCAGCAGGCCGGGACAGGGGCCCTACGAGCAGTACCTC. It specifies CASRPGQGPYEQYL.